The 26 T cell receptor beta chains below all came from one sample that was sequenced in a study of blood T cell repertoires in COVID-19. This table comes from immunoSEQ multiplex PCR, and its TCRdb copy is limited to in-frame clones, with some not included. The sample shows 59,000 or so clones, approximately 80% of them seen only once. Sequences were obtained from peripheral blood. These receptors were obtained from an elderly woman with active or convalescent COVID-19.

The J gene is TRBJ2-3, the V gene TRBV4-3, with D hard to call. Trimming took off 2 bases at V and 3 bases at J, with 6 bases between the two ends. The CDR3 has 13 residues. Germline CDR1 reads LGHNA; CDR2 reads YSLEER. In DNA, the CDR3 is TGCGCCAGCAGCCAATTTAGAACAGATACGCAGTATTTT. Translated: CASSQFRTDTQYF.

This chain connects TRBV6-2 or TRBV6-3 to TRBJ1-1; TRBD1 matches at 8 bases. There are 16 residues in the CDR3. Germline CDR1 reads MNHEY; CDR2 reads SVGEGT. Losses at the gene ends were 2 bases for V and 3 bases for J; bases not matched to a gene: 8. The CDR3 sequence: CASSYVSGGPDTEAFF. The DNA for the CDR3 is TGTGCCAGCAGTTACGTCTCAGGGGGCCCTGACACTGAAGCTTTCTTT.

The chain employs TRBV7-3 and TRBJ2-3; D call uncertain. V gave up 5 bases and J gave up 6 bases, with 12 bases separating them. The germline CDR1 and CDR2 sequences are SGHTA and FQGTGA. CDR3 length equals 13 residues. The CDR3 region has the DNA TGTGCCAGCAGCGCGACTCCGGAGGATACGCAGTATTTT. It codes for CASSATPEDTQYF.

The DNA for the CDR3 is TGTGCCAGCAGTTACTCTCAGCGGGGGAGCCAAGAGACCCAGTACTTC. Translated: CASSYSQRGSQETQYF. This chain connects TRBV6-5 to TRBJ2-5; 8 bases line up with TRBD2. The V and J ends lost 0 bases and 1 base, in that order; junction bases with no gene match: 4. From germline, CDR1 is MNHEY and CDR2 SVGAGI. The length of the CDR3 is 16 residues.

As for this clone: This could be a read error, since a much larger clone is one nucleotide away. Other DNA sequences in this sample translate to the same CDR3. The chain combines TRBV7-9 with TRBJ2-5, with TRBD2 matching over 8 bases. The CDR3 is made up of 18 amino acids. Germline V gene data show CDR1 as SEHNR and CDR2 as FQNEAQ (reference sequence). CDR3: CPSLGTRGGPRHGETQYF. The CDR3 nucleotides read TGTCCCAGCTTGGGTACTCGGGGGGGCCCCCGCCACGGAGAGACCCAGTACTTC.

The rearrangement joins TRBV6-6 to TRBJ1-4; 8 bases map to TRBD1. This CDR3 has 15 amino acids. The V gene end was trimmed by 4 bases and the J gene end by 8 bases; junction bases not matched to a gene: 9. Germline CDR1 reads MNHNY; CDR2 reads SVGAGI (reference sequence). The CDR3 loop reads CASSSDRGYSEKLFF. In DNA form, the CDR3 reads TGTGCCAGCAGTTCCGACAGGGGATATAGCGAAAAACTGTTTTTT.

This chain connects TRBV27 to TRBJ1-1; D perhaps matches TRBD1 (5 bases). The V and J ends lost 3 bases and 0 bases respectively, with 11 bases between them. The CDR3 has 15 amino acids. The germline gives CDR1 MNHEY, CDR2 SMNVEV (reference sequence). The CDR3 reads CASSLGGSMNTEAFF. CDR3 DNA: TGTGCCAGCAGTTTGGGGGGGTCTATGAACACTGAAGCTTTCTTT.

This chain links TRBV27 with TRBJ2-3, with a weak D call TRBD2 (6 bases). The CDR3 length is 14 residues. V was cut by 6 bases and J by 1 base, with 11 bases left in between. Germline-derived CDR1 and CDR2 are MNHEY and SMNVEV (reference sequence). The CDR3 DNA follows: TGTGCCAGCAGGGGGAGGCCCCGCACAGATACGCAGTATTTT. Translating it yields CASRGRPRTDTQYF.

This clone was counted a few times. The CDR3 DNA is TGTGCCAGCACTAGAGGGAACTATGGCTACACCTTC. Translated, it gives CASTRGNYGYTF. The chain uses TRBV12-3 or TRBV12-4 and TRBJ1-2; D ambiguous. V shed 7 bases and J shed 2 bases, with 8 bases lying between them. This CDR3 contains 12 residues.

V gene TRBV7-9 combines with J gene TRBJ1-5, with TRBD1 matching over 8 bases. CDR1 SEHNR and CDR2 FQNEAQ come from the germline V gene (reference sequence). Trimming at V came to 5 bases and at J to 6 bases, leaving 6 bases not matched to a gene. This CDR3 is built from 14 residues. CDR3 bases: TGTGCCAGCAGCCCACAGGGGGATAGTCAGCCCCAGCATTTT. This encodes CASSPQGDSQPQHF.

The chain joins TRBV6-6 to TRBJ2-7, with D possibly being TRBD1 (6 bases). Germline loops: CDR1 MNHNY, CDR2 SVGAGI (reference sequence). Trimming took off 6 bases at V and 6 bases at J, with 12 bases between the two ends. This CDR3 contains 12 residues. CDR3 DNA sequence: TGTGCCAGCAGCGCACAGGGCTTCGAGCAGTACTTC. Encoded protein: CASSAQGFEQYF.

The rearrangement links TRBV12-3 or TRBV12-4 to TRBJ2-2, with D unclear. V shed 6 bases and J shed 4 bases, with 3 bases lying between them. CDR3 length: 11 residues. The DNA for the CDR3 is TGTGCCAGCAGACTCACCGGGGAGCTGTTTTTT. Protein sequence: CASRLTGELFF.

The chain links TRBV11-3 to TRBJ2-2; D gene ambiguous. Trimming took off 0 bases at V and 8 bases at J, with 7 bases between the two ends. Germline V CDR1 and CDR2: SGHNT, YENEEA. This CDR3 region has 13 residues. The CDR3 nucleotides are TGTGCCAGCAGCTTAGAGAGCTCAGGGGAGCTGTTTTTT. The encoded protein is CASSLESSGELFF.

The CDR3 DNA reads TGTGCCAGCAGTTACTCGGTCCAGGGGCGGTGGAACACTGAAGCTTTCTTT. Translated: CASSYSVQGRWNTEAFF. The chain carries TRBV6-2 or TRBV6-3 and TRBJ1-1; D is possibly TRBD1 (6 bases). Trimming removed 0 bases from V and 1 base from J, with 15 bases in between. The CDR3 covers 17 residues. Germline assignment: CDR1 MNHEY and CDR2 SVGEGT.

This chain links TRBV27 with TRBJ1-5; D is unresolved. The V end was cut by 6 bases, the J end by 4 bases, with 13 bases between. The CDR3 is 14 amino acids. Per the germline V gene, CDR1 is MNHEY and CDR2 is SMNVEV (reference sequence). The CDR3, as DNA: TGTGCCAGCAGCAATGGACTGCTGAATCAGCCCCAGCATTTT. Translated, it gives CASSNGLLNQPQHF.

The J gene is TRBJ2-2, the V gene TRBV18, with D uncertain. CDR3 length: 13 amino acids. Between the trimmed V and J ends, which lost 8 bases and 0 bases, there was a span of 7 bases. Germline lookup yields CDR1 KGHSH and CDR2 LQKENI. The CDR3 nucleotides are TGTGCCAGCCTGACTTCGAACACCGGGGAGCTGTTTTTT. Translation: CASLTSNTGELFF.

This clone occurred a few times. The chain recombines TRBV12-2 with TRBJ2-5; the table's D call, TRBD2, was not checked against the DNA. TRBV12-2 is labeled a pseudogene. This CDR3 has 13 residues. CDR3 nucleotide sequence: TGTGCAAGTCGCGTGATTGGGGGGGAGACCCAGTACTTC. Translated, it gives CASRVIGGETQYF.

The V and J genes are TRBV6-4 and TRBJ1-1, with a possible D match to TRBD1 (5 bases). Germline V gene lookup returns CDR1 MRHNA and CDR2 SNTAGT. The CDR3 loop spans 15 amino acids. V lost 6 bases, J lost 2 bases, and 16 bases lay in between. The DNA for the CDR3 is TGTGCCAGCAGGGATCGGGCGGGGCCTAACACTGAAGCTTTCTTT. Its protein is CASRDRAGPNTEAFF.

The rearrangement joins TRBV25-1 to TRBJ2-1; D is unresolved. Germline loops: CDR1 MGHDK, CDR2 SYGVNS. The CDR3 extends over 15 amino acids. Deletions cut 3 bases from V and 0 bases from J, with 9 bases between. CDR3 coding DNA: TGTGCCAGCAGTGAGTCACCCAGCTCCTACAATGAGCAGTTCTTC. Its protein product is CASSESPSSYNEQFF.

This chain links TRBV4-2 with TRBJ2-5; tentative D call: TRBD2 (6 bases). V was clipped by 4 bases and J by 1 base, with 13 bases between them. The CDR3 contains 15 residues. Germline-derived CDR1 and CDR2 are LGHNA and YNFKEQ. As DNA, the CDR3 is TGTGCCAGCAGCCGTCCGCAGGGAGGCCAAGAGACCCAGTACTTC. It yields the protein CASSRPQGGQETQYF.

The chain couples TRBV28 to TRBJ1-6, with TRBD1 as a possible D gene (6 bases). The CDR3 runs to 14 residues. Trimming shortened V by 2 bases and J by 14 bases, and 16 bases separated the two germline ends. CDR1 MDHEN and CDR2 SYDVKM come from the germline V gene. CDR3 residues: CASSLGGFWDTLHF. The CDR3 bases are TGTGCCAGCAGTTTAGGGGGATTTTGGGACACCCTCCACTTT. Complete variable domain (other parts from reference TRBV28 and TRBJ1-6): DVKVTQSSRYLVKRTGEKVFLECVQDMDHENMFWYRQDPGLGLRLIYFSYDVKMKEKGDIPEGYSVSREKKERFSLILESASTNQTSMYLCASSLGGFWDTLHFGNGTRLTVT.

V is TRBV10-3 and J is TRBJ1-1; D is ambiguous. CDR3 length equals 13 residues. Trimming cost V 3 bases and J 1 base, with 6 bases left between them. CDR1 and CDR2 (germline): ENHRY, SYGVKD. The CDR3 nucleotides read TGTGCCATCAGTGAATCGGGGAACACTGAAGCTTTCTTT. Amino acid sequence: CAISESGNTEAFF.

The chain carries TRBV5-1 and TRBJ2-3; 7 positions agree with TRBD1. After removal of 4 bases from V and 5 bases from J, the junction contained 7 bases not matched to a gene. The CDR3 runs 14 residues. The germline V gene has CDR1 SGHRS and CDR2 YFSETQ. CDR3 sequence: CASSIGQVGDTQYF. The CDR3 DNA reads TGCGCCAGCAGCATCGGACAGGTTGGAGATACGCAGTATTTT.

The chain combines TRBV20-1 with TRBJ1-6; D possibly corresponds to TRBD1 (6 bases). Germline CDR1 reads DFQATT; CDR2 reads SNEGSKA (reference sequence). The CDR3 has 11 amino acids. Trimming took off 2 bases at V and 13 bases at J, with 9 bases between the two ends. CDR3 in amino acids: CSARKGVPLHF. The CDR3 nucleotides are TGCAGTGCTAGAAAGGGGGTCCCCCTCCACTTT.

V gene TRBV7-8 combines with J gene TRBJ2-7; TRBD2 matches 11 bases. From germline, CDR1 is SGHVS and CDR2 FQNEAQ. Trimming cost V 3 bases and J 0 bases; bases outside gene matches: 7. The CDR3 contains 17 residues. The CDR3 DNA reads TGTGCCAGCAGCTTCCTAGCGGGGGGTTCCAGCTCCTACGAGCAGTACTTC. It translates to CASSFLAGGSSSYEQYF.

The rearrangement joins TRBV18 to TRBJ1-1; D not certain. The CDR3 totals 14 residues. Trimming removed 0 bases from V and 1 base from J, with 6 bases in between. Germline values: CDR1 KGHSH, CDR2 LQKENI. The CDR3 DNA is TGTGCCAGCTCACCACCTTCCAAGAACACTGAAGCTTTCTTT. It encodes CASSPPSKNTEAFF.